The clone carrying this T cell receptor (beta chain) was seen just once. Its antigen is unidentified. This sample stems from a study of STAT3 mutations in large granular lymphocyte leukemia. Study-wide background: Among longitudinally sequenced T-LGLL patients, roughly half had canonical activating STAT3 mutations detected. More than half of T-LGLL patients received immunosuppressive therapy.

Findings and caveats of the study: Samples missed the first appearance of the clone. In T-cell large granular lymphocyte leukemia, about half of patients showed multiple immunodominant subclonotypes. All newly emerging clones after therapy were STAT3 wild type.

Clones were read by immunoSEQ multiplex PCR, and TCRdb kept only the in-frame ones, dropping some. Here the sample spans 20,000 to 30,000 clones, about 94% being singletons. This CDR3 is 14 amino acids long. The germline V gene encodes CDR1 PRHDT and CDR2 FYEKMQ (reference sequence). V was pared by 0 bases and J by 2 bases, with 8 bases between. The origin of this receptor is a man in his forties or fifties with T-cell large granular lymphocyte leukemia. Some clones in this sample may be carry-over from other donors' samples. The V call is TRBV13, the J call TRBJ2-7; D perhaps matches TRBD1 (5 bases). The specimen was peripheral blood mononuclear cells. The CDR3 sequence is CASSLGQGPYEQYF. CDR3 sequence (DNA): TGTGCCAGCAGCTTAGGTCAGGGTCCCTACGAGCAGTACTTC.